This T cell receptor beta chain comes out of a study of T cell changes during pregnancy in multiple sclerosis. This table comes from immunoSEQ multiplex PCR, and its TCRdb copy is limited to in-frame clones, with some not included. The repertoire has tens of thousands of clones, approximately 93% of them found once; the top ten carry 2.5% to 3%. Germline V CDR1 and CDR2: SGHRS, YFSETQ. J lost 2 bases, V lost 0 bases, and 4 bases had no gene match. The CDR3 length is 15 residues. This sequence joins TRBV5-1 and TRBJ1-2, with TRBD1 matching 7 bases. The source is a female donor with multiple sclerosis, enrolled in a pregnancy study. The sample in question was peripheral blood, obtained in the first trimester of pregnancy. The CDR3 nucleotides read TGCGCCAGCAGCTTGGGACAGGGCAGGAACTATGGCTACACCTTC. Encoded protein: CASSLGQGRNYGYTF.